The clone carrying this TCR beta chain was found many times. Described time point: newly diagnosed GD, antithyroid drugs for less than 3 months. With RNA extracted from PBMCs as input, the TCR library was made. The data belong to a study of regulatory T cells in long-lasting Graves disease. The TCR beta library used iRepertoire HTBI primers with Arm-PCR amplification of CDR3. TCRdb reprocessed the multiplex PCR reads via MiXCR and lists one record per CDR3 protein. The data hold 350,000 to 450,000 distinct CDR3 sequences, with 14% to 15% observed a single time. These data were also reused for a study on T cells in Graves' hyperthyroidism and ophthalmopathy. That source reports: Over 18 months, lack of ophthalmopathy progression marked Graves' hyperthyroidism as stable.

This specimen consisted of peripheral blood mononuclear cells (PBMCs), obtained at new diagnosis, from a patient treated with antithyroid drugs. This clonotype was sampled from a woman in her twenties or thirties with Graves disease.

CDR3 DNA sequence: TGTGCCAGCAAAGGACTAGCGGGCAATGAGCAGTTCTTC. Translating it yields CASKGLAGNEQFF. This chain uses TRBV27 with TRBJ2-1, with TRBD2 matching 11 bases. CDR3 length: 13 residues. The V and J ends lost 7 bases and 6 bases, in that order; junction bases with no gene match: 2. Germline V CDR1 and CDR2: MNHEY, SMNVEV (reference sequence).